This T cell receptor (beta chain) was retrieved from a study of T-cell reconstitution after alpha-beta-depleted transplantation in children. About this clonotype: Its antigen is not identified.

General study findings and limits: Roughly two months post-transplant, alpha-beta T cells reportedly originated from several hundred graft clones that had expanded.

During its preparation, the TCRbeta library received unique molecular identifiers. MiXCR, run by TCRdb on the PCR reads, gives a single entry per CDR3 protein. Here the sample spans about 830,000 distinct CDR3 sequences, approximately 15% being singletons. This CDR3 contains 17 residues. CDR1 is SGHAT, CDR2 FQNNGV, per germline. Between the trimmed V and J ends, which lost 5 bases and 2 bases, there was a span of 22 bases. The chain is built from TRBV11-2 and TRBJ2-7; D remains unclear. The sequencing used PBMCs, mostly from graft donor cells, collected 360 days after TCRalphabeta/CD19-depleted stem cell transplant. The sequence was obtained from a male patient aged 10 to 17 who had a stem cell transplant for acute lymphoblastic leukemia, so the T cells may come from the graft donor. The chain's CDR3 is CASSALIRRNDPYEQYF. For the CDR3, the DNA is TGTGCCAGCAGCGCCTTAATCCGAAGGAATGATCCCTACGAGCAGTACTTC.